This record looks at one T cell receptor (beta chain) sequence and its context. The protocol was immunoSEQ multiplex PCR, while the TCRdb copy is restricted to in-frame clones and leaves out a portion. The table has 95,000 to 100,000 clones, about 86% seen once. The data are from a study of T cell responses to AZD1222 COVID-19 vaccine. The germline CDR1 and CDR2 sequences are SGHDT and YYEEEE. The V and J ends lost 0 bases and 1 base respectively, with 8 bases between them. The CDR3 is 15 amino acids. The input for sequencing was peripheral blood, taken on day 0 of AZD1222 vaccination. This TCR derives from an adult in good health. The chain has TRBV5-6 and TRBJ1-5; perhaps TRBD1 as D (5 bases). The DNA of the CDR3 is TGTGCCAGCAGCTTGGGGGGGAACAGCAATCAGCCCCAGCATTTT. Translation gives CASSLGGNSNQPQHF.